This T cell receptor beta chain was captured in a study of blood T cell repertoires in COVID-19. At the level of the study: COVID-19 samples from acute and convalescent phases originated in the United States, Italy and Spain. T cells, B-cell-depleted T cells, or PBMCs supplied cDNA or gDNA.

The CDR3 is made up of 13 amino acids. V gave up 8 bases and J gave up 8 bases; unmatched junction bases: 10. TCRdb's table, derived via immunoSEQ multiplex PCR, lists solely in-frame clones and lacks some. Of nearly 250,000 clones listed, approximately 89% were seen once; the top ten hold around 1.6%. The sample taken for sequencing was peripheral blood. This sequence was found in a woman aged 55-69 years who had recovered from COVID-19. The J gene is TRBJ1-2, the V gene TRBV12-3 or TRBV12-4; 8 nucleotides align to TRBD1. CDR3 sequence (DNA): TGTGCCAGCGCCTGGACAGGGTTTAAAGGCTACACCTTC. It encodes CASAWTGFKGYTF.